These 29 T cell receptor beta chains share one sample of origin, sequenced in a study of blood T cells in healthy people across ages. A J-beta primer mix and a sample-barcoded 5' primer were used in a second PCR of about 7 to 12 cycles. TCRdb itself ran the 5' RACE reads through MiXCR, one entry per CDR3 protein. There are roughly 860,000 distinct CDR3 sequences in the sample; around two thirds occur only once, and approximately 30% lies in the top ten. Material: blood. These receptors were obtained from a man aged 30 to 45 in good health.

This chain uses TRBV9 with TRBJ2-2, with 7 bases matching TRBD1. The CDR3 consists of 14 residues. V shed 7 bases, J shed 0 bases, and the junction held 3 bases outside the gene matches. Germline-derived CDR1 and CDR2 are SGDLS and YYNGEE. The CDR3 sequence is CASQGQTNTGELFF. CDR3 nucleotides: TGTGCCAGCCAGGGACAGACGAACACCGGGGAGCTGTTTTTT.

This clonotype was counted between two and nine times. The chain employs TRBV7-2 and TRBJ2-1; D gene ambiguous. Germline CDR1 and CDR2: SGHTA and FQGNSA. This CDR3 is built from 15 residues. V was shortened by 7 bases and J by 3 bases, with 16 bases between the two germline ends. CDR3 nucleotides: TGTGCCAGCACCCGATCGAAGGGCGGCTACAATGAGCAGTTCTTC. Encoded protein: CASTRSKGGYNEQFF. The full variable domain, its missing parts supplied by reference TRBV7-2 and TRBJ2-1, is GAGVSQSPSNKVTEKGKDVELRCDPISGHTALYWYRQSLGQGLEFLIYFQGNSAPDKSGLPSDRFSAERTGGSVSTLTIQRTQQEDSAVYLCASTRSKGGYNEQFFGPGTRLTVL.

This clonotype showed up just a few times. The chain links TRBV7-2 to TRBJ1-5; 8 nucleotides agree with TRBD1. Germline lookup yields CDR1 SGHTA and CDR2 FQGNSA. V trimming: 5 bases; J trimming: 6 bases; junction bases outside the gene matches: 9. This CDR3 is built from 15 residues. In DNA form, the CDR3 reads TGTGCCAGCAGCCCCGGACAGGGAGCCTTTCAGCCCCAGCATTTT. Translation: CASSPGQGAFQPQHF.

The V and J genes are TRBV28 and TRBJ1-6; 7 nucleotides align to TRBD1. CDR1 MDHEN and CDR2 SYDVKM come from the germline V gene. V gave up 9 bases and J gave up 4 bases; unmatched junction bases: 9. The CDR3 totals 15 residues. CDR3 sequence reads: CASATGPVYNSPLHF. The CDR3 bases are TGTGCCAGTGCGACAGGGCCCGTTTATAATTCACCCCTCCACTTT.

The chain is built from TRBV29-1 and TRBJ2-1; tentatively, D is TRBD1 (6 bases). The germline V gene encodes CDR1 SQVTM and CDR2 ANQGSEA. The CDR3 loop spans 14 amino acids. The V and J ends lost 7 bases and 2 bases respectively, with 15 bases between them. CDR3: CSALQGTPYNEQFF. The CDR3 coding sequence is TGCAGCGCTCTCCAGGGGACCCCCTACAATGAGCAGTTCTTC.

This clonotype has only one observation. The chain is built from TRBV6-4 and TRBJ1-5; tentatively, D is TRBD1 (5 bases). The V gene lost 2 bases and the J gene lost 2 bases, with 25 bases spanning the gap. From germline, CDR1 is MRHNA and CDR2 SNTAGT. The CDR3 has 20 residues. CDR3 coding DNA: TGTGCCAGCAGTGACGGTCTATGCAGGGTACTGAAATATGGCAATCAGCCCCAGCATTTT. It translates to CASSDGLCRVLKYGNQPQHF.

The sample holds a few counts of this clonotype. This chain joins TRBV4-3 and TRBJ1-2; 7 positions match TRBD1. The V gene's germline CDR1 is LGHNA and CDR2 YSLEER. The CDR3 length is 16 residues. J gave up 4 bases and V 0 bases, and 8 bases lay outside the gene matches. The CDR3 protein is CASSQEIRGRSYGYTF. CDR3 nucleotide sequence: TGCGCCAGCAGCCAAGAGATAAGGGGGCGCAGCTATGGCTACACCTTC.

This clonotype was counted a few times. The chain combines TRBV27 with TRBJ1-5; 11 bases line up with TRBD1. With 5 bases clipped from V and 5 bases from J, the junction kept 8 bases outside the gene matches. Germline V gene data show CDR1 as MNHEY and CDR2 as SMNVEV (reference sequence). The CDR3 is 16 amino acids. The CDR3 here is CASSPRTGGDHQPQHF. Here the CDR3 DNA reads TGTGCCAGCAGTCCCCGGACAGGGGGCGACCATCAGCCCCAGCATTTT.

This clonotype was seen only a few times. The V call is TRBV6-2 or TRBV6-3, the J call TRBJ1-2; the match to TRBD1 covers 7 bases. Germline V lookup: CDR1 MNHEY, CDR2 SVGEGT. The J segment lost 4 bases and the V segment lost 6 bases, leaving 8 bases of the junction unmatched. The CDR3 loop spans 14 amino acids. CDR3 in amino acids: CASSETGIFYGYTF. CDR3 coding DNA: TGTGCCAGCAGCGAGACAGGGATCTTCTATGGCTACACCTTC.

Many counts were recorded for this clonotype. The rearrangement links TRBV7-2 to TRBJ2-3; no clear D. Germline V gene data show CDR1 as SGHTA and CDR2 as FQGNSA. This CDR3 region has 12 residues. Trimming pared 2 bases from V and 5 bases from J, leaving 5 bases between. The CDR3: CASSLSRDTQYF. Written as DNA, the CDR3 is TGTGCCAGCAGCTTATCTAGAGATACGCAGTATTTT.

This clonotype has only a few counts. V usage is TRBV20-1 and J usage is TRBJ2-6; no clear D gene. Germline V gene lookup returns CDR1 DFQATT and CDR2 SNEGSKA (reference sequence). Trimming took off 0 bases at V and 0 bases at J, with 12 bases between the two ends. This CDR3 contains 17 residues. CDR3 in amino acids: CSARDRRTYSGANVLTF. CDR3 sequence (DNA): TGCAGTGCTAGAGATCGGCGGACGTACTCTGGGGCCAACGTCCTGACTTTC.

DNA for the CDR3: TGCGCCAGCAGCGCCGGGACCGTTAGGACGTATTTT. Protein: CASSAGTVRTYF. The V and J genes are TRBV5-1 and TRBJ2-3; D possibly matches TRBD1 or TRBD2 (5 bases each). The CDR3 is 12 amino acids. The germline V and J ends were trimmed by 4 bases and 14 bases, with 17 bases remaining between them. Germline CDR1 is SGHRS and CDR2 is YFSETQ.

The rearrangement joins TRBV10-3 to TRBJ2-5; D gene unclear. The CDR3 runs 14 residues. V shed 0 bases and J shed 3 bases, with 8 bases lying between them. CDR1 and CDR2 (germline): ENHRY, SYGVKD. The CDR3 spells CAISESVVKETQYF. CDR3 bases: TGTGCCATCAGTGAGTCCGTCGTTAAAGAGACCCAGTACTTC.

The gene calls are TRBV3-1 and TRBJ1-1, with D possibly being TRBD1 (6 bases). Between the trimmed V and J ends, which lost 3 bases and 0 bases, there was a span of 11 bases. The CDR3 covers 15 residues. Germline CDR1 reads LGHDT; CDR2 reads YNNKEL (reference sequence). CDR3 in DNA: TGTGCCAGCAGCCAGGGGGGCAGGGTGAACACTGAAGCTTTCTTT. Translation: CASSQGGRVNTEAFF.

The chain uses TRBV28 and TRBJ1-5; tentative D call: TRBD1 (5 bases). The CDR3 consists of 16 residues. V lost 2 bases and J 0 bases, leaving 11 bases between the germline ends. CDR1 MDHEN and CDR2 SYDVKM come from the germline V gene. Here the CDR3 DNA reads TGTGCCAGCAGTTTACCGACAGTTTATAGCAATCAGCCCCAGCATTTT. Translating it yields CASSLPTVYSNQPQHF.

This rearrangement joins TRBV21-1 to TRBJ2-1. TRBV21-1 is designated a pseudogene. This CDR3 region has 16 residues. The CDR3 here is CASSKVRVLTYNEQFF. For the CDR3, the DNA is TGTGCCAGCAGCAAAGTTAGAGTATTAACCTACAATGAGCAGTTCTTC.

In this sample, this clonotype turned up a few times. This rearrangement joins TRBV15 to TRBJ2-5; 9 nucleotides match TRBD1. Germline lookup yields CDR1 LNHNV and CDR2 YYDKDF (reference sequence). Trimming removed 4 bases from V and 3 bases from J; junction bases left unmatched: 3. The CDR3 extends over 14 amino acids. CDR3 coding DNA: TGTGCCACCAGCACACGGACAGGGGAAGAGACCCAGTACTTC. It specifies CATSTRTGEETQYF.

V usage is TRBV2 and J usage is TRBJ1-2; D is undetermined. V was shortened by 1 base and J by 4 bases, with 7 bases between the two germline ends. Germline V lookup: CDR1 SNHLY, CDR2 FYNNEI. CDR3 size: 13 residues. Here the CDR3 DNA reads TGTGCCAGCAGTGAAGGGCAGGTCTATGGCTACACCTTC. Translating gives CASSEGQVYGYTF. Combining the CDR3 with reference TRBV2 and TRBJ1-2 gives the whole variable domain EPEVTQTPSHQVTQMGQEVILRCVPISNHLYFYWYRQILGQKVEFLVSFYNNEISEKSEIFDDQFSVERPDGSNFTLKIRSTKLEDSAMYFCASSEGQVYGYTFGSGTRLTVV.

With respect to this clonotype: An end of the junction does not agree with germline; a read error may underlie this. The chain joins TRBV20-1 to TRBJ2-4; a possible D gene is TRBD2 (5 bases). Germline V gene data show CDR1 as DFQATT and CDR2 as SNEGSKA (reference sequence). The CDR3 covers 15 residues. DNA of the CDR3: TGCAGTGTTAGAGGAGGTTTCCTAGCCAAAAACATTCAGTACTTC. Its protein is CSVRGGFLAKNIQYF.

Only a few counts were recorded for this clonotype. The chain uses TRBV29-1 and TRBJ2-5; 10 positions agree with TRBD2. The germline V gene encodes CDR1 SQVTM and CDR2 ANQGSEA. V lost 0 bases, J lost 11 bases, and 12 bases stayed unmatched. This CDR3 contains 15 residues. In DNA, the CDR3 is TGCAGCGTTGAAGATCTGGGACTAGCGCGAAGGGAGCAGTACTTC. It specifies CSVEDLGLARREQYF. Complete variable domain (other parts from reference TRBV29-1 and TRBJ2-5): SAVISQKPSRDICQRGTSLTIQCQVDSQVTMMFWYRQQPGQSLTLIATANQGSEATYESGFVIDKFPISRPNLTFSTLTVSNMSPEDSSIYLCSVEDLGLARREQYFGPGTRLLVL.

In DNA form, the CDR3 reads TGCAGCGTTTCGACACAGGGGACTGAGCAGTTCTTC. Translated: CSVSTQGTEQFF. The chain combines TRBV29-1 with TRBJ2-1; 7 positions match TRBD1. The junction had 7 bases not matched to a gene; V was cut back by 5 bases and J by 9 bases. The CDR3 is made up of 12 amino acids. Germline CDR1 SQVTM, CDR2 ANQGSEA.

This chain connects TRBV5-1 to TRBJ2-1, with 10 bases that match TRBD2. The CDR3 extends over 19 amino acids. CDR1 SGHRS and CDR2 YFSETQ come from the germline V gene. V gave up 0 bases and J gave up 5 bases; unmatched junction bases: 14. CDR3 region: CASSLVPGLAGAVDNEQFF. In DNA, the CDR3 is TGCGCCAGCAGCTTGGTTCCGGGGCTAGCGGGGGCCGTCGACAATGAGCAGTTCTTC.

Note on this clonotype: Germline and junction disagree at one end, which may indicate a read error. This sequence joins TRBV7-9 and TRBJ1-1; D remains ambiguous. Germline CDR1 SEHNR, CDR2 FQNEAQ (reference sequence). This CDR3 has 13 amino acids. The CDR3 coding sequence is TGTGTCAGCAGCTTAGCTGCGCTCCCTGAAGCTTTCTTT. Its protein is CVSSLAALPEAFF.

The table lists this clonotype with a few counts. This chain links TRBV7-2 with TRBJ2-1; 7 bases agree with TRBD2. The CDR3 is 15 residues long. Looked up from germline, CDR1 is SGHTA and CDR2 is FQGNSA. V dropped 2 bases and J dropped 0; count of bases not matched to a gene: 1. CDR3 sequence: CASSLTSDSYNEQFF. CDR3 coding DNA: TGTGCCAGCAGCTTAACTAGCGACTCCTACAATGAGCAGTTCTTC. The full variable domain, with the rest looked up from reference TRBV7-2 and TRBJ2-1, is GAGVSQSPSNKVTEKGKDVELRCDPISGHTALYWYRQSLGQGLEFLIYFQGNSAPDKSGLPSDRFSAERTGGSVSTLTIQRTQQEDSAVYLCASSLTSDSYNEQFFGPGTRLTVL.

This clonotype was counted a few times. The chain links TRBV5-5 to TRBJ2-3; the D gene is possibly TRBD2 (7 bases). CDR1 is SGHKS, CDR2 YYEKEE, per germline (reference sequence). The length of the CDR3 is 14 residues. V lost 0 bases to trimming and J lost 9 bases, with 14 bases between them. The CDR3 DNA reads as TGTGCCAGCAGCTTGGTGGTGGGGGGGCAGACGCAGTATTTT. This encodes CASSLVVGGQTQYF. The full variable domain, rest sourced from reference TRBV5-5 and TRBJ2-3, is DAGVTQSPTHLIKTRGQQVTLRCSPISGHKSVSWYQQVLGQGPQFIFQYYEKEERGRGNFPDRFSARQFPNYSSELNVNALLLGDSALYLCASSLVVGGQTQYFGPGTRLTVL.

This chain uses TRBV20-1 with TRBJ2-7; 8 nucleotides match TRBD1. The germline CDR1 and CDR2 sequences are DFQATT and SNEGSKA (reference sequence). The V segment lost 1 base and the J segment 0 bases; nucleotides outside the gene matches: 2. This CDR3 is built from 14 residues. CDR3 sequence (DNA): TGCAGTGCTAGAGGGGGACAGGTCTCCTACGAGCAGTACTTC. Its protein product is CSARGGQVSYEQYF.

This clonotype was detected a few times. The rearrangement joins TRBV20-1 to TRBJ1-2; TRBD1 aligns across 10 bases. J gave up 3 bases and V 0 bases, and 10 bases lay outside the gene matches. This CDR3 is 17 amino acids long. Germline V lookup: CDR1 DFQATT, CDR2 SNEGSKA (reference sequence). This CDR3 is CSAREEGQGPGDYGYTF. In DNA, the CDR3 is TGCAGTGCTAGAGAGGAGGGACAGGGGCCAGGTGACTATGGCTACACCTTC.

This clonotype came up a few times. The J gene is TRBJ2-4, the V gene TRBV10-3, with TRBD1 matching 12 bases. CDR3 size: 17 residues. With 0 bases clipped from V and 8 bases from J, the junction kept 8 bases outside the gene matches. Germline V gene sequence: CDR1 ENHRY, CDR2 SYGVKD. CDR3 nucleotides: TGTGCCATCAGTGAGTCGATGGGACAGGGGGCTTTTGACATTCAGTACTTC. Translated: CAISESMGQGAFDIQYF.

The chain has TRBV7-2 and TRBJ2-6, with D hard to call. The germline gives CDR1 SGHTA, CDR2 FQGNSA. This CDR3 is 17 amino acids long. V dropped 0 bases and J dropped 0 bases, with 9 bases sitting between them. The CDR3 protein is CASSLASGSSGANVLTF. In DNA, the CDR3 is TGTGCCAGCAGCTTAGCGAGTGGAAGCTCTGGGGCCAACGTCCTGACTTTC.